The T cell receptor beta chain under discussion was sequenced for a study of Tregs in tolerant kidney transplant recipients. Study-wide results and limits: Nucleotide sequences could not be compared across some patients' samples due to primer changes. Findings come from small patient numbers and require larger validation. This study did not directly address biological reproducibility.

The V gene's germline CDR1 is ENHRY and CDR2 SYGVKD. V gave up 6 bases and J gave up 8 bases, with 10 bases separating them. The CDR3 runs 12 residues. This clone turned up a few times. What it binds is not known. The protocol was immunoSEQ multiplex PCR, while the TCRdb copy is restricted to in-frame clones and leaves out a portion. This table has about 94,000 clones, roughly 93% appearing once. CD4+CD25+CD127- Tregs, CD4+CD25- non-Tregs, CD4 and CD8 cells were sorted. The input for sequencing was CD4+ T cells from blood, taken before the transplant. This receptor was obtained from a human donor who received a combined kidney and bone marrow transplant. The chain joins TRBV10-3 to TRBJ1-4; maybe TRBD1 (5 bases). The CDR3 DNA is TGTGCCATCAGGACGGGGGAGGAAAAACTGTTTTTT. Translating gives CAIRTGEEKLFF.